Described below is a single TCR beta chain sequence and its context. Its antigen is not known. This entry belongs to a study of cytomegalovirus exposure and HLA in healthy donors. Study-level information: When over 300 donors were genotyped, roughly 78% of them were found to fall in the Caucasian-associated ancestry cluster. Study findings and constraints: Follow-up analysis later connected one missense variant in DCLRE1C with trimming of TCR beta V- and J-genes.

Germline lookup yields CDR1 SGDLS and CDR2 YYNGEE. There are 14 residues in the CDR3. The V segment lost 3 bases and the J segment 2 bases; nucleotides outside the gene matches: 4. PCR employed 60 Vbeta and 13 Jbeta primers. TCRdb's table, derived via immunoSEQ multiplex PCR, lists solely in-frame clones and lacks some. The sample has about 260,000 clones, 70% to 90% seen once; the top ten hold 1.5% to 2.5%. This TCR was recovered from a middle-aged woman in good health and CMV-seropositive. The chain employs TRBV9 and TRBJ2-7; 8 bases agree with TRBD2. Source material: PBMCs. CDR3 residues: CASSGTSGTYEQYF. The CDR3, as DNA: TGTGCCAGCAGCGGTACTAGCGGCACCTACGAGCAGTACTTC.